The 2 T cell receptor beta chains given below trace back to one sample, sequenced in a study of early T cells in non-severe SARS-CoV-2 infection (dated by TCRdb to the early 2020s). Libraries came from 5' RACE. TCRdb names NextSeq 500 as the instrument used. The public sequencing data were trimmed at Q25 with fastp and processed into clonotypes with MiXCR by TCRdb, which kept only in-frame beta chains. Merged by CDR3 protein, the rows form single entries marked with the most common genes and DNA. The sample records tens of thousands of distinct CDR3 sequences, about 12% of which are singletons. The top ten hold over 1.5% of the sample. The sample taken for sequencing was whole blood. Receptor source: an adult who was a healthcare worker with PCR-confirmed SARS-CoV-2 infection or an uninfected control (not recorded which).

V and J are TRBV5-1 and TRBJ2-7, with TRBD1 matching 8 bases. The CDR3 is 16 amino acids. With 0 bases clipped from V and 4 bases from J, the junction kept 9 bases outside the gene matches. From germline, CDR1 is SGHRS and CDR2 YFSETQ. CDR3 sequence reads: CASSLGSRQGIYEQYF. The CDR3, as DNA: TGCGCCAGCAGCTTGGGGTCGAGACAGGGGATTTACGAGCAGTACTTC.

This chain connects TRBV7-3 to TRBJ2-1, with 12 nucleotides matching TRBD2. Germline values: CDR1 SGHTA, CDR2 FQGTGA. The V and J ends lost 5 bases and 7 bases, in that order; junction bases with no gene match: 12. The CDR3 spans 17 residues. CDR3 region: CASSPTPLAGGENEQFF. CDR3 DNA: TGTGCCAGCAGCCCAACCCCACTAGCGGGGGGAGAGAATGAGCAGTTCTTC.